These 17 T cell receptor beta chains originate from one sample sequenced in a study of blood T cell repertoires in COVID-19. Assay: immunoSEQ multiplex PCR; the TCRdb copy retains only in-frame clones and omits some. In the table there are some 140,000 clones, around 82% of which are singletons. Sequences were obtained from peripheral blood. These receptors were obtained from a man in his 60s with COVID-19, enrolled during active disease.

The chain links TRBV28 to TRBJ2-7, with D unclear. This CDR3 has 11 residues. The germline V gene encodes CDR1 MDHEN and CDR2 SYDVKM. V dropped 6 bases and J dropped 2 bases, with 5 bases sitting between them. The DNA of the CDR3 is TGTGCCAGCAGCCTTGCCTACGAGCAGTACTTC. This encodes CASSLAYEQYF.

V is TRBV15 and J is TRBJ2-1; tentative D call: TRBD1 (6 bases). From germline, CDR1 is LNHNV and CDR2 YYDKDF (reference sequence). The CDR3 is 14 amino acids. The germline V and J ends were trimmed by 0 bases and 9 bases, with 12 bases remaining between them. DNA for the CDR3: TGTGCCACCAGCAGAGATACAGGGTTCAGTGAGCAGTTCTTC. It encodes CATSRDTGFSEQFF.

On this clone itself: Other DNA sequences within the sample encode an identical CDR3. The chain is built from TRBV6-5 and TRBJ2-5, with TRBD1 matching over 7 bases. The CDR3 sequence is 14 residues long. Germline loops: CDR1 MNHEY, CDR2 SVGAGI. V trimming: 4 bases; J trimming: 1 base; junction bases outside the gene matches: 3. The CDR3 DNA is TGTGCCAGCAGTTCCTCAGGGGGCCAAGAGACCCAGTACTTC. As protein: CASSSSGGQETQYF.

CDR3 residues: CASSLATQFEQYF. The CDR3 DNA is TGTGCCAGCAGCTTAGCGACTCAGTTCGAGCAGTACTTC. The chain employs TRBV7-9 and TRBJ2-7; D ambiguous. CDR1 is SEHNR and CDR2 is FQNEAQ in the germline V gene (reference sequence). V lost 0 bases and J 6 bases, leaving 9 bases between the germline ends. CDR3 length: 13 residues.

This clone has just a few counts. The J gene is TRBJ1-6, the V gene TRBV14, with 7 bases that match TRBD1. The ends lost 5 bases at V and 7 bases at J; junction bases unmatched: 8. There are 15 residues in the CDR3. Germline V lookup: CDR1 SGHDN, CDR2 FVKESK. In nucleotides, the CDR3 is TGTGCCAGCAGCACCCGACAGGGACCAAATTCACCCCTCCACTTT. This translates into CASSTRQGPNSPLHF.

The gene calls are TRBV9 and TRBJ1-6; 9 nucleotides agree with TRBD1. The V gene's germline CDR1 is SGDLS and CDR2 YYNGEE. V lost 0 bases and J lost 7; bases outside the gene matches: 2. CDR3 length equals 15 residues. This chain's CDR3 is CASSVDGQGNSPLHF. CDR3 in DNA: TGTGCCAGCAGCGTAGATGGACAGGGGAATTCACCCCTCCACTTT.

The rearrangement joins TRBV28 to TRBJ1-5; the D gene is possibly TRBD1 (6 bases). V was cut by 8 bases and J by 3 bases, with 17 bases left in between. The CDR3 is 15 residues long. Germline CDR1 MDHEN, CDR2 SYDVKM. CDR3 region: CASSRTDPFNQPQHF. The CDR3 nucleotides read TGTGCCAGCTCCCGGACAGACCCCTTCAATCAGCCCCAGCATTTT.

The CDR3 nucleotides are TGTGCCAGCAGCCCCTCGTCCCAGCCCCAGCATTTT. It codes for CASSPSSQPQHF. This sequence joins TRBV27 and TRBJ1-5, with D hard to call. Germline V gene lookup returns CDR1 MNHEY and CDR2 SMNVEV (reference sequence). The CDR3 extends over 12 amino acids. Trimming left V 6 bases short and J 7 bases short, with 10 bases between.

The chain employs TRBV7-2 and TRBJ1-3, with D possibly matching TRBD1 (6 bases). Trimming shortened V by 5 bases and J by 0 bases, and 11 bases separated the two germline ends. Germline-derived CDR1 and CDR2 are SGHTA and FQGNSA. This CDR3 spans 15 amino acids. CDR3 loop: CASSTGQTSGNTIYF. As DNA, the CDR3 is TGTGCCAGCAGCACCGGACAGACCTCTGGAAACACCATATATTTT.

The table lists this clone with a count of one. This chain uses TRBV7-2 with TRBJ2-3; 8 bases map to TRBD2. This CDR3 has 14 residues. After removal of 5 bases from V and 3 bases from J, the junction contained 4 bases not matched to a gene. Germline V gene sequence: CDR1 SGHTA, CDR2 FQGNSA. CDR3 sequence (DNA): TGTGCCAGCAGCCAAGGGACTAGGACAGATACGCAGTATTTT. This sequence encodes CASSQGTRTDTQYF.

This clone is a singleton in its sample. The chain joins TRBV19 to TRBJ1-1; 7 nucleotides line up with TRBD1. Trimming removed 5 bases from V and 0 bases from J; junction bases left unmatched: 6. In germline, CDR1 is LNHDA, CDR2 SQIVND (reference sequence). CDR3 size: 15 residues. DNA of the CDR3: TGTGCCAGTAGTCCCAGGGGGAGCGTGAACACTGAAGCTTTCTTT. Translation: CASSPRGSVNTEAFF.

The chain recombines TRBV20-1 with TRBJ1-1; D is possibly TRBD1 (5 bases). Trimming stripped 6 bases from V and 11 bases from J, with 16 bases between. CDR3 size: 11 residues. CDR1 DFQATT and CDR2 SNEGSKA come from the germline V gene (reference sequence). CDR3: CSARMGGTAFF. The CDR3 DNA follows: TGCAGTGCCAGAATGGGGGGTACGGCTTTCTTT.

The chain has TRBV29-1 and TRBJ1-1; D call uncertain. This CDR3 is 14 amino acids long. V was pared by 6 bases and J by 3 bases, with 17 bases between. Germline CDR1 reads SQVTM; CDR2 reads ANQGSEA. CDR3 sequence reads: CSVRPDRRDTEAFF. The CDR3, as DNA: TGCAGCGTCCGACCTGACCGGCGGGACACTGAAGCTTTCTTT.

The rearrangement uses TRBV7-2 and TRBJ2-2; the D gene is possibly TRBD1 (6 bases). Germline V gives CDR1 SGHTA, CDR2 FQGNSA. Between the trimmed V and J ends, which lost 2 bases and 7 bases, there was a span of 11 bases. The CDR3 sequence is 14 residues long. CDR3 sequence reads: CASSLRGTGGELFF. The CDR3 nucleotides are TGTGCCAGCAGCTTAAGGGGGACGGGCGGGGAGCTGTTTTTT.

The chain joins TRBV6-5 to TRBJ1-3; 8 nucleotides line up with TRBD1. Germline CDR1 and CDR2: MNHEY and SVGAGI. The CDR3 covers 14 residues. V lost 6 bases and J lost 2; bases outside the gene matches: 3. The CDR3 here is CASRARGPGNTIYF. The CDR3, as DNA: TGTGCCAGCAGGGCCAGGGGGCCTGGAAACACCATATATTTT.

The V gene is TRBV15, the J gene TRBJ2-1, with D perhaps TRBD2 (6 bases). The germline V gene has CDR1 LNHNV and CDR2 YYDKDF (reference sequence). The CDR3 loop spans 20 amino acids. Trimming shortened V by 3 bases and J by 7 bases, and 31 bases separated the two germline ends. CDR3 sequence reads: CATSSSYASGGGKGRNEQFF. The CDR3 coding sequence is TGTGCCACCAGCAGTTCCTACGCCTCAGGTGGAGGGAAGGGACGGAATGAGCAGTTCTTC. The full variable domain, in which reference TRBV15 and TRBJ2-1 provide the parts outside the CDR3, is DAMVIQNPRYQVTQFGKPVTLSCSQTLNHNVMYWYQQKSSQAPKLLFHYYDKDFNNEADTPDNFQSRRPNTSFCFLDIRSPGLGDTAMYLCATSSSYASGGGKGRNEQFFGPGTRLTVL.

The CDR3 DNA reads as TGCGCCAGCAGCTTGGTTGCTAGGGGACAGGGGCCTGGCTACACCTTC. As protein: CASSLVARGQGPGYTF. The rearrangement joins TRBV5-1 to TRBJ1-2; 10 bases fit TRBD1. After removal of 0 bases from V and 7 bases from J, the junction contained 9 bases not matched to a gene. The germline V gene encodes CDR1 SGHRS and CDR2 YFSETQ. This CDR3 is 16 amino acids long.